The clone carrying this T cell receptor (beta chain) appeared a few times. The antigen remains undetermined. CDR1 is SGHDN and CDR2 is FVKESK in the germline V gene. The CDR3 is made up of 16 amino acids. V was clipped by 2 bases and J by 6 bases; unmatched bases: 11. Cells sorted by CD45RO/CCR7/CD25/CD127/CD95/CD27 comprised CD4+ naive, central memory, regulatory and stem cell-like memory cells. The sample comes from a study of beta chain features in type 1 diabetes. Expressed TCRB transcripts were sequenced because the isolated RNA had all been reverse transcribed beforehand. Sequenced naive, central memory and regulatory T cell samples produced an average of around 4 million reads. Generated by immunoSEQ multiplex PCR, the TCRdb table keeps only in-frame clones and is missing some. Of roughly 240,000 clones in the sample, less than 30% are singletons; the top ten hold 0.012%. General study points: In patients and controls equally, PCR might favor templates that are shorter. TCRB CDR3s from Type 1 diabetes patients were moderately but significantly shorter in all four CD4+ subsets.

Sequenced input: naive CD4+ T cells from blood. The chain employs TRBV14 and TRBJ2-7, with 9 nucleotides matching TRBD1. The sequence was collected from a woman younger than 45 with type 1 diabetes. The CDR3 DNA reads TGTGCCAGCAGCCAACCCGGGACAGGGTTATCTGGCGAGCAGTACTTC. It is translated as CASSQPGTGLSGEQYF.